The next 11 T cell receptor beta chains were all read from a single sample in a study of blood T cell repertoires in COVID-19. Here immunoSEQ multiplex PCR was the method, and the copy in TCRdb shows in-frame clones only, minus some. The repertoire holds approximately 20,000 clones, approximately 90% seen once, with approximately 16% in the top ten. Sequenced input: peripheral blood. The receptors were sampled from a man aged 65 to 85 with acute or convalescent COVID-19.

This rearrangement joins TRBV19 to TRBJ1-4, with D uncertain. The CDR3 length is 13 residues. Germline lookup yields CDR1 LNHDA and CDR2 SQIVND (reference sequence). V was clipped by 9 bases and J by 8 bases, with 16 bases between them. The DNA of the CDR3 is TGTGCCAGCGAGGCTCAATATAAGGAAAAACTGTTTTTT. It specifies CASEAQYKEKLFF.

The chain is built from TRBV6-5 and TRBJ1-4; TRBD1 matches at 7 bases. With 6 bases clipped from V and 13 bases from J, the junction kept 11 bases outside the gene matches. The CDR3 sequence is 13 residues long. Germline loops: CDR1 MNHEY, CDR2 SVGAGI. The CDR3 spells CASSPQSQGRLFF. The CDR3 DNA follows: TGTGCCAGCAGCCCACAGTCACAGGGGAGACTGTTTTTT.

This clone was picked up a small number of times. The chain carries TRBV13 and TRBJ1-4; 11 positions agree with TRBD1. The CDR3 spans 13 residues. The V segment lost 5 bases and the J segment 8 bases; nucleotides outside the gene matches: 1. Germline assignment: CDR1 PRHDT and CDR2 FYEKMQ (reference sequence). In DNA, the CDR3 is TGTGCCAGCAGCCGGGACAGGGGGGAAAAACTGTTTTTT. It specifies CASSRDRGEKLFF.

This clone was counted a few times. Its ends do not fully match the called genes, so a read error is possible. The chain's CDR3 is CASSWRAF. The DNA for the CDR3 is TGTGCCAGCAGTTGGAGGGCCTTC. The chain uses TRBV2 and TRBJ2-7; a weak D match, TRBD2 (6 bases). This CDR3 is 8 amino acids long. Germline CDR1 and CDR2: SNHLY and FYNNEI.

The table lists this clone with a count of one. The chain employs TRBV5-1 and TRBJ1-3, with TRBD1 matching 7 bases. Germline lookup yields CDR1 SGHRS and CDR2 YFSETQ. CDR3 size: 14 residues. Unmatched junction bases numbered 3, after V lost 4 bases and J lost 2 bases. As DNA, the CDR3 is TGCGCCAGCAGCCTCGGGACAGCTGGAAACACCATATATTTT. Its protein is CASSLGTAGNTIYF.

This rearrangement joins TRBV5-1 to TRBJ1-2, with no clear D. This CDR3 is 14 amino acids long. V was cut by 2 bases and J by 6 bases, with 14 bases left in between. Looked up from germline, CDR1 is SGHRS and CDR2 is YFSETQ. As DNA, the CDR3 is TGCGCCAGCAGCTTCGAATCGGGGTATGATGGCTACACCTTC. Translation: CASSFESGYDGYTF.

The rearrangement joins TRBV3-1 (or the pseudogene TRBV3-2) to TRBJ1-5, with D possibly matching TRBD1 (6 bases). The CDR3 consists of 13 residues. The germline V gene encodes CDR1 LGHDT and CDR2 YNNKEL (reference sequence). Trimming took 4 bases from V and 2 from J, leaving 6 bases between them. The CDR3 reads CASSRQGNQPQHF. CDR3 bases: TGTGCCAGCAGCCGACAGGGCAATCAGCCCCAGCATTTT.

V usage is TRBV13 and J usage is TRBJ2-3; D not resolved. This CDR3 has 14 residues. Per the germline V gene, CDR1 is PRHDT and CDR2 is FYEKMQ (reference sequence). Trimming pared 5 bases from V and 6 bases from J, leaving 15 bases between. Written as DNA, the CDR3 is TGTGCCAGCAGCCGCGACACATTACGGGATACGCAGTATTTT. This sequence encodes CASSRDTLRDTQYF.

The chain combines TRBV5-6 with TRBJ2-7, with D tentatively TRBD1 (6 bases). Looked up from germline, CDR1 is SGHDT and CDR2 is YYEEEE. Trimming removed 4 bases from V and 7 bases from J, with 9 bases in between. The CDR3 spans 11 residues. For the CDR3, the DNA is TGTGCCAGCAGCATTCAGGGGGAGCAGTACTTC. It encodes CASSIQGEQYF.

The rearrangement joins TRBV19 to TRBJ2-3, with 7 bases lining up with TRBD2. V gave up 3 bases and J gave up 1 base; unmatched junction bases: 4. From germline, CDR1 is LNHDA and CDR2 SQIVND (reference sequence). CDR3 size: 15 residues. CDR3 nucleotides: TGTGCCAGTAGTATGTCTAGCGGAGGCACAGATACGCAGTATTTT. Protein: CASSMSSGGTDTQYF.

CDR3 sequence (DNA): TGTGCCAGCAGCTTTTTAAGAGGACAGGGAGCCGTGCAGTACTTC. Protein product: CASSFLRGQGAVQYF. The V call is TRBV7-2, the J call TRBJ2-7; 8 bases fit TRBD1. The junction had 13 bases not matched to a gene; V was cut back by 3 bases and J by 9 bases. The germline V gene has CDR1 SGHTA and CDR2 FQGNSA. There are 15 residues in the CDR3. The full variable domain, with the rest looked up from reference TRBV7-2 and TRBJ2-7, is GAGVSQSPSNKVTEKGKDVELRCDPISGHTALYWYRQSLGQGLEFLIYFQGNSAPDKSGLPSDRFSAERTGGSVSTLTIQRTQQEDSAVYLCASSFLRGQGAVQYFGPGTRLTVT.